The source of this TCR beta chain is a study of neoadjuvant nivolumab and ipilimumab in lung cancer. This CDR3 comprises 15 residues. The V gene's germline CDR1 is MDHEN and CDR2 SYDVKM. Trimming shortened V by 5 bases and J by 0 bases, and 11 bases separated the two germline ends. Generated by immunoSEQ multiplex PCR, the TCRdb table keeps only in-frame clones and is missing some. This sample carries roughly 7,400 clones, roughly 76% of them seen once, and the ten largest clones take 3.5% to 4.5%. The chain employs TRBV28 and TRBJ2-4; unclear D gene. This sequence originates from an adult with non-small cell lung cancer. The material sequenced was tumor tissue, taken after neoadjuvant nivolumab, alone or with ipilimumab, at or shortly before surgery. CDR3 nucleotides: TGTGCCAGCAGTCCGGATCGGGTAGCCAAAAACATTCAGTACTTC. It yields the protein CASSPDRVAKNIQYF.